The clone carrying this T cell receptor (beta chain) was observed a few times. What it recognizes is unknown. These data originate in a study of identical twins. Study conclusions and caveats: Less excess twin sharing appeared in beta out-of-frame sequences. Models, which agreed with sharing between unrelated individuals, nonetheless underestimated the out-of-frame TCR alpha sharing seen in monozygotic twins.

Germline assignment: CDR1 SQVTM and CDR2 ANQGSEA. The V segment lost 6 bases and the J segment 0 bases; nucleotides outside the gene matches: 6. The CDR3 is 14 amino acids. Template switching added a universal primer site, and cDNA bore unique molecular identifiers. TCRdb re-analysed the 5' RACE reads in MiXCR, keeping a single row per CDR3 protein. The sample contains a few hundred thousand distinct CDR3 sequences, over 11% of which appear only once. The sample was also reused in another study, on yellow fever vaccine responses in identical twins.

The sequenced material came from CD4+ T cells sorted from blood. The sequence was obtained from a woman younger than 30 in good health. The chain links TRBV29-1 to TRBJ2-3, with 7 bases identical to TRBD1. This chain's CDR3 is CSVRPGQSTDTQYF. The CDR3 nucleotides read TGCAGCGTCCGCCCGGGACAGAGCACAGATACGCAGTATTTT.